This T cell receptor beta chain is from a study of blood T cell repertoires in COVID-19 (dated by TCRdb to 2020 to 2021). The study in broad terms: Samples from collaborators originated in the United States, Italy and Spain and spanned both the acute and convalescent phases of COVID-19. The samples were drawn from the first 160 participants of the ongoing ImmuneRACE study and from 1,254 subjects provided by 6 global collaborators. Nearly every sample came with metadata listing a de-identified subject ID, COVID-19 status, age in years and sex. The repertoires were made available in a free public database intended to serve as a resource for research on the immune response to SARS-CoV-2. The dataset comprised deeply sampled blood TCRbeta repertoires from subjects exposed to, actively infected with, or recovered from COVID-19. HLA class I and class II types, where available, came from metadata supplied by the sample provider rather than from assay-based typing. The material from the prospective study consisted of cDNA or gDNA derived from T cells, B-cell-depleted T cells, or PBMCs.

TCRbeta CDR3 regions were amplified from genomic DNA using the immunoSEQ Assay, a bias-controlled multiplex PCR. Processing in the source paper ran as follows. The number of nucleated cells in each sample was estimated by amplification of reference gene primers within the assay. To quantify the absolute abundance of each unique TCRbeta CDR3 rearrangement, sequence reads were collapsed and filtered. For each sample, productive Simpson clonality was calculated as the square root of Simpson's diversity index over productive rearrangements. TCRdb stores this immuneACCESS table with in-frame sequences only. Part of the clones is absent; in the studies checked, under half of the shortfall reflects unresolved V genes, and no reason is known for the rest. The D gene and trimming were derived from the DNA, and the V and J assignments and clone size from that table. This sample gives around 9,900 clones in total; just over 75% of them show up just once. Over 30% of the sample belongs to the ten largest clones.

Whole blood was collected in K2EDTA tubes by collaborating institutions according to the institutions' own protocols. For TCRbeta analysis, collaborators shipped samples in one of three forms: frozen whole blood, isolated PBMCs, or DNA extracted from either of those sample types. Concerning this clone itself: Its antigen specificity is not known. No quality values exist for individual bases; no much larger clone is one base distant.

The paper's findings and limits, for the study overall: How much clinical and demographic metadata was included differed by source and by participant, and the metadata was provided uncurated.

Taken from cysteine to phenylalanine, the CDR3 has 13 residues. Only the CDR3 region is kept as DNA, spanning 39 bases read in frame from base 1. The germline V gene (reference sequence) provides CDR1 LGHDT and CDR2 YNNKEL. Trimming at the junction amounts to 1 base on V and 3 bases on J, and the germline ends lie 7 bases apart. The specimen sequenced was peripheral blood. The sequence is built from TRBV3-1 (or the pseudogene TRBV3-2) and TRBJ2-7, with the D gene too uncertain to name. The sequence was collected from a human donor in a cohort sampled during active COVID-19. The nucleotide sequence is TGTGCCAGCAGCCAAGTCGGCGGCTACGAGCAGTACTTC. It is translated as CASSQVGGYEQYF.